A selection of T cell receptor beta chains follows, all from one sample in a study of cytomegalovirus exposure and HLA in healthy donors. The repertoire was sequenced with immunoSEQ multiplex PCR; TCRdb's copy has only in-frame clones and lacks some. The sample consists of 75,000 to 90,000 clones, 78% of them appearing once. Sequenced: PBMCs. Receptor source: a middle-aged man in good health and CMV-seronegative. Both conserved end residues are part of each CDR3. D genes are given only for firm matches. Some rows have no size entry. The others give once, few or many, or a class for an expanded clone.

CASSFLKREQYF | TGTGCCAGCAGCTTTTTAAAGCGCGAGCAGTACTTC | TRBJ2-7 | TRBV5-6 | . | few
CASSSDSLGTQYF | TGTGCCAGCAGCTCGGACTCCTTGGGGACCCAGTACTTC | TRBJ2-5 | TRBV7-3 | . | once
CASSSHGYGEQFF | TGTGCCAGCAGCTCTCACGGGTATGGTGAGCAGTTCTTC | TRBJ2-1 | TRBV7-3 | . | .
CASSLEGGGNQPQHF | TGTGCCAGCAGCTTAGAGGGTGGGGGGAATCAGCCCCAGCATTTT | TRBJ1-5 | TRBV7-2 | . | .
CASKAGEGETQYF | TGTGCCAGTAAAGCGGGAGAAGGGGAGACCCAGTACTTC | TRBJ2-5 | TRBV5-4 | TRBD2 | .
CASRIDREQNTEAFF | TGTGCCAGCAGGATAGACAGGGAACAGAACACTGAAGCTTTCTTT | TRBJ1-1 | TRBV5-4 | TRBD1 | .
CASSEARGGVGYTF | TGTGCCAGCAGTGAAGCGAGAGGAGGGGTGGGCTACACCTTC | TRBJ1-2 | TRBV2 | . | once
CATSYPAAGVDTGELFF | TGTGCCACTTCCTACCCGGCGGCGGGAGTGGACACCGGGGAGCTGTTTTTT | TRBJ2-2 | TRBV19 | TRBD2 | .
CASSPTGGEQFF | TGTGCCAGCTCACCAACGGGTGGCGAGCAGTTCTTC | TRBJ2-1 | TRBV18 | . | .
CASSPRSGKGAYEQYF | TGTGCCAGCAGCCCTAGGAGCGGGAAGGGCGCTTACGAGCAGTACTTC | TRBJ2-7 | TRBV7-6 | TRBD2 | .
CASSQDSWAGGGETQYF | TGCGCCAGCAGCCAAGATTCCTGGGCGGGAGGGGGAGAGACCCAGTACTTC | TRBJ2-5 | TRBV4-3 | TRBD2 | once
CASSVGGSNWAYEQYF | TGTGCCAGCAGCGTAGGGGGCAGCAATTGGGCCTACGAGCAGTACTTC | TRBJ2-7 | TRBV9 | . | .
CASSYPKWVRDNEQFF | TGTGCCAGCAGCTACCCGAAGTGGGTTCGGGACAATGAGCAGTTCTTC | TRBJ2-1 | TRBV7-8 | . | once
CASSEASEGLLHF | TGTGCCAGCAGTGAAGCGTCCGAGGGCCTGTTACATTTT | TRBJ1-5 | TRBV2 | . | once
CASSLEKGRGGQPQHF | TGTGCCAGCAGCTTAGAGAAGGGCAGGGGCGGTCAGCCCCAGCATTTT | TRBJ1-5 | TRBV7-2 | . | .
CASSQPGLELKTQYF | TGTGCCAGCAGCCAACCTGGACTTGAGTTGAAGACCCAGTACTTC | TRBJ2-5 | TRBV4-2 | . | .